These 17 T cell receptor beta chains came from one sample sequenced in a study of T cell repertoires in cytomegalovirus infection (dated by TCRdb to about 2019). The sequencing machine was an Illumina HiSeq 1500. Starting from the raw public reads, TCRdb applied fastp trimming at Q25, assembled clones with MiXCR and retained in-frame beta chains. All rows with the same CDR3 protein become a single entry with the most common DNA and genes. This sample comprises roughly 46,000 distinct CDR3 sequences, approximately 22% of them detected only once. The ten largest account for around 18% of the sample. Antigens of these TCRs are unknown. Sequencing used PBMCs, sequenced either directly or after in vitro stimulation (not recorded which). The receptors originated from a human donor in good health (CMV status not recorded). Some clones in this sample may be carry-over from other donors' samples.

This clonotype was counted at least ten times. The V gene is TRBV19, the J gene TRBJ1-1; TRBD1 matches 12 bases. Trimming cost V 5 bases and J 3 bases; bases outside gene matches: 13. Germline values: CDR1 LNHDA, CDR2 SQIVND (reference sequence). The CDR3 extends over 18 amino acids. CDR3 bases: TGTGCCAGTAGTCCTCCCGGGACAGGGGGCTTTGTCGACACTGAAGCTTTCTTT. This translates into CASSPPGTGGFVDTEAFF.

CDR3 in amino acids: CSATKRDGTDTQYF. CDR3 in DNA: TGCAGTGCTACTAAGCGGGATGGCACAGATACGCAGTATTTT. The J gene is TRBJ2-3, the V gene TRBV20-1; 7 bases match TRBD2. Per the germline V gene, CDR1 is DFQATT and CDR2 is SNEGSKA (reference sequence). The CDR3 loop spans 14 amino acids. V trimming: 4 bases; J trimming: 1 base; junction bases outside the gene matches: 5.

V usage is TRBV6-2 or TRBV6-3 and J usage is TRBJ2-1; D may correspond to TRBD1 or TRBD2 (5 bases each). V lost 1 base, J lost 13 bases, and 17 bases lay in between. This CDR3 has 14 residues. Per the germline V gene, CDR1 is MNHEY and CDR2 is SVGEGT. This CDR3 is CASSYLGMRGRQFF. CDR3 bases: TGTGCCAGCAGTTACTTGGGGATGAGGGGACGACAGTTCTTC.

There are many counts of this clonotype. This chain connects TRBV10-3 to TRBJ2-7; 9 bases map to TRBD2. The CDR3 has 16 residues. The V gene's germline CDR1 is ENHRY and CDR2 SYGVKD. The V and J ends lost 2 bases and 0 bases, in that order; junction bases with no gene match: 5. CDR3 region: CAISEGPAGGSYEQYF. The DNA of the CDR3 is TGTGCCATCAGTGAGGGTCCAGCGGGAGGCTCCTACGAGCAGTACTTC.

This clonotype turned up a few times. V and J are TRBV12-3 or TRBV12-4 and TRBJ1-4; 7 positions agree with TRBD1. The CDR3 consists of 15 residues. With 6 bases clipped from V and 5 bases from J, the junction kept 9 bases outside the gene matches. Written as DNA, the CDR3 is TGTGCCAGCAGCCGGGACAGAAGTAAAAATGAAAAACTGTTTTTT. Protein sequence: CASSRDRSKNEKLFF.

In its sample, this clonotype was seen a few times. The chain is built from TRBV11-2 and TRBJ2-1; 8 nucleotides align to TRBD1. In germline, CDR1 is SGHAT, CDR2 FQNNGV. With V trimmed by 4 bases and J by 6 bases, 5 bases remained unmatched. The CDR3 length is 14 residues. The CDR3 nucleotides are TGTGCCAGCAGCTGGGGGACAGGTAGCAATGAGCAGTTCTTC. This gives the protein CASSWGTGSNEQFF.

This clonotype was seen a handful of times. V is TRBV20-1 and J is TRBJ1-5; D ambiguous. Germline V gene sequence: CDR1 DFQATT, CDR2 SNEGSKA (reference sequence). The CDR3 is 15 amino acids. Trimming took off 1 base at V and 0 bases at J, with 10 bases between the two ends. The CDR3 loop reads CSARALRDSNQPQHF. DNA for the CDR3: TGCAGTGCTAGAGCTTTGAGGGATAGCAATCAGCCCCAGCATTTT.

This clonotype was recorded many times. This chain links TRBV20-1 with TRBJ1-2, with D possibly TRBD1 on 5 matching bases. Germline CDR1 and CDR2: DFQATT and SNEGSKA (reference sequence). The germline V and J ends were trimmed by 6 bases and 2 bases, with 16 bases remaining between them. CDR3 length: 14 residues. This CDR3 reads CSAEDDSLNYGYTF. CDR3 DNA: TGCAGTGCGGAAGACGACAGCCTAAACTATGGCTACACCTTC.

Ten or more counts support this clonotype. The rearrangement joins TRBV29-1 to TRBJ2-7; 11 nucleotides align to TRBD1. This CDR3 contains 14 residues. V lost 7 bases to trimming and J lost 3 bases; unmatched junction nucleotides: 8. CDR1 and CDR2 (germline): SQVTM, ANQGSEA. This chain's CDR3 is CSAKLGTGGYEQYF. The CDR3 nucleotides are TGCAGCGCCAAACTCGGGACAGGGGGCTACGAGCAGTACTTC.

This clonotype turned up a few times. The gene calls are TRBV29-1 and TRBJ1-1, with D perhaps TRBD1 (5 bases). V was shortened by 6 bases and J by 5 bases, with 10 bases between the two germline ends. This CDR3 region has 11 residues. Germline CDR1 SQVTM, CDR2 ANQGSEA. The CDR3 DNA reads as TGCAGCGTGCCTCAGGGAACTGAAGCTTTCTTT. Protein sequence: CSVPQGTEAFF. Full variable domain (remainder filled in from reference TRBV29-1 and TRBJ1-1): SAVISQKPSRDICQRGTSLTIQCQVDSQVTMMFWYRQQPGQSLTLIATANQGSEATYESGFVIDKFPISRPNLTFSTLTVSNMSPEDSSIYLCSVPQGTEAFFGQGTRLTVV.

This clonotype was counted between two and nine times. The chain combines TRBV12-3 or TRBV12-4 with TRBJ1-5, with D maybe TRBD1 (5 bases). Trimming took 6 bases from V and 5 from J, leaving 11 bases between them. The CDR3 loop spans 13 amino acids. In nucleotides, the CDR3 is TGTGCCAGCAGGCGGGACCGAGATCAGCCCCAGCATTTT. It codes for CASRRDRDQPQHF.

This sequence joins TRBV6-5 and TRBJ1-1, with a tentative D call TRBD1 (5 bases). The CDR3 is made up of 13 amino acids. The germline gives CDR1 MNHEY, CDR2 SVGAGI. Trimming left V 0 bases short and J 3 bases short, with 5 bases between. DNA for the CDR3: TGTGCCAGCAGTTACTCGACAGACACTGAAGCTTTCTTT. This translates into CASSYSTDTEAFF.

This rearrangement joins TRBV12-3 or TRBV12-4 to TRBJ1-5, with 9 bases that match TRBD1. Germline trimming cut 6 bases from V and 1 base from J; bases unmatched to any gene: 4. This CDR3 region has 15 residues. In nucleotides, the CDR3 is TGTGCCAGCAGACCAACAGGGGGCAGCAATCAGCCCCAGCATTTT. Its translation is CASRPTGGSNQPQHF.

In its sample, this clonotype was seen a few times. The chain is built from TRBV5-6 and TRBJ2-4, with TRBD1 as a possible D gene (5 bases). V gave up 0 bases and J gave up 7 bases, with 11 bases separating them. CDR1 is SGHDT and CDR2 is YYEEEE in the germline V gene. This CDR3 is 14 amino acids long. The CDR3 coding sequence is TGTGCCAGCAGCTTGGAAAGGGGCGCGAACATTCAGTACTTC. Its translation is CASSLERGANIQYF.

V gene TRBV4-3 combines with J gene TRBJ2-1; 12 bases are shared with TRBD2. This CDR3 is 20 amino acids long. The germline V gene encodes CDR1 LGHNA and CDR2 YSLEER. The ends lost 0 bases at V and 0 bases at J; junction bases unmatched: 9. DNA of the CDR3: TGCGCCAGCAGCCAAGATAGGACTAGCGGGGCATCAGGCTCCTACAATGAGCAGTTCTTC. Amino acid sequence: CASSQDRTSGASGSYNEQFF.

This clonotype was observed a handful of times. V is TRBV27 and J is TRBJ2-5; 7 positions agree with TRBD1. The CDR3 loop spans 15 amino acids. Per the germline V gene, CDR1 is MNHEY and CDR2 is SMNVEV (reference sequence). With 5 bases clipped from V and 6 bases from J, the junction kept 12 bases outside the gene matches. CDR3 loop: CASSGFEGGVKTQYF. The CDR3, as DNA: TGTGCCAGCAGTGGCTTTGAAGGGGGCGTGAAGACCCAGTACTTC.

The chain combines TRBV5-1 with TRBJ2-7; 8 positions match TRBD2. The J segment lost 5 bases and the V segment lost 3 bases, leaving 10 bases of the junction unmatched. This CDR3 region has 15 residues. Germline V gene sequence: CDR1 SGHRS, CDR2 YFSETQ. In nucleotides, the CDR3 is TGCGCCAGCAGCTGGAGGACTAGCCGGTCGGACGAGCAGTACTTC. Amino acids: CASSWRTSRSDEQYF.